This T cell receptor (beta chain) emerged from a study of cytomegalovirus exposure and HLA in healthy donors. Trimming removed 4 bases from V and 3 bases from J; junction bases left unmatched: 8. This CDR3 contains 15 residues. Looked up from germline, CDR1 is MDHEN and CDR2 is SYDVKM. The data were produced by immunoSEQ multiplex PCR, yet TCRdb's version contains in-frame clones alone and is incomplete. The sample carries tens of thousands of clones, 94% recorded once. This clone has only one observation. What it recognizes is unknown. General observations from the study: A later analysis found first-cohort TCR clusters tended to co-occur in the 120 or so validation repertoires.

V is TRBV28 and J is TRBJ2-5; 7 positions match TRBD1. The receptor was derived from a woman between 18 and 29 years old in good health and CMV-seronegative. Specimen: PBMCs. CDR3 DNA sequence: TGTGCCAGCAGTTCGAGGGGGCCCGGAGAAGAGACCCAGTACTTC. Translating it yields CASSSRGPGEETQYF.